The 26 T cell receptor beta chains listed next were all sequenced from one sample in a study of siplizumab effects on memory and regulatory T cells. The table came from immunoSEQ multiplex PCR; TCRdb's copy has only in-frame clones and leaves some out. The sample shows fewer than 100,000 clones, about 93% of them seen only once. Input material: non-Treg CD4+ T cells sorted from blood. These receptors originate from a human donor in good health.

The chain uses TRBV7-6 and TRBJ2-2, with 8 positions matching TRBD1. Looked up from germline, CDR1 is SGHVS and CDR2 is FNYEAQ. The CDR3 extends over 15 amino acids. V was pared by 5 bases and J by 8 bases, with 10 bases of the junction left unmatched. The CDR3 is CASSGRQGKKGELFF. DNA for the CDR3: TGTGCCAGCAGCGGACGACAGGGGAAAAAGGGGGAGCTGTTTTTT.

The V gene is TRBV5-1, the J gene TRBJ2-3; perhaps TRBD2 as D (5 bases). The CDR3 contains 14 residues. Germline V lookup: CDR1 SGHRS, CDR2 YFSETQ. V dropped 2 bases and J dropped 6 bases, with 13 bases sitting between them. The CDR3 loop reads CASSLSGVPDTQYF. The CDR3 DNA reads TGCGCCAGCAGCTTAAGCGGCGTCCCCGATACGCAGTATTTT.

This chain uses TRBV7-8 with TRBJ2-1; D is unresolved. CDR1 SGHVS and CDR2 FQNEAQ come from the germline V gene. Between the trimmed V and J ends, which lost 5 bases and 5 bases, there was a span of 16 bases. The CDR3 is 15 amino acids. CDR3 region: CASSPSRVDHNEQFF. CDR3 nucleotide sequence: TGTGCCAGCAGCCCATCTCGAGTCGACCACAATGAGCAGTTCTTC.

The chain combines TRBV18 with TRBJ2-1, with TRBD2 matching over 11 bases. Unmatched junction bases numbered 7, after V lost 3 bases and J lost 9 bases. This CDR3 contains 15 residues. Germline lookup yields CDR1 KGHSH and CDR2 LQKENI. The CDR3 loop reads CASSPPSGRRSEQFF. The CDR3, as DNA: TGTGCCAGCTCACCTCCTAGCGGGAGGCGGAGTGAGCAGTTCTTC.

V and J are TRBV7-9 and TRBJ1-1; tentative D call: TRBD1 (5 bases). The V end was cut by 5 bases, the J end by 4 bases, with 14 bases between. Germline CDR1 SEHNR, CDR2 FQNEAQ (reference sequence). The CDR3 is 14 amino acids. The CDR3 spells CASSPDRDTTEAFF. The DNA for the CDR3 is TGTGCCAGCAGCCCAGACAGAGATACCACTGAAGCTTTCTTT.

V is TRBV6-6 and J is TRBJ2-7; 10 nucleotides agree with TRBD2. CDR1 and CDR2 (germline): MNHNY, SVGAGI (reference sequence). V gave up 7 bases and J gave up 2 bases; unmatched junction bases: 5. The CDR3 is 14 residues long. CDR3 sequence: CASNLAGGAYEQYF. For the CDR3, the DNA is TGTGCCAGCAATTTAGCGGGAGGAGCCTACGAGCAGTACTTC.

DNA of the CDR3: TGTGCCAGCAGCTCCAAGGAGAGGGCCACTGAAGCTTTCTTT. As protein: CASSSKERATEAFF. The V gene is TRBV27, the J gene TRBJ1-1; no definite D call. This CDR3 is 14 amino acids long. In germline, CDR1 is MNHEY, CDR2 SMNVEV (reference sequence). The V end was cut by 6 bases, the J end by 4 bases, with 15 bases between.

V and J are TRBV7-2 and TRBJ2-7; D gene unclear. CDR1 and CDR2 from the germline V gene are SGHTA and FQGNSA. The germline V and J ends were trimmed by 5 bases and 3 bases, with 8 bases remaining between them. The CDR3 has 12 amino acids. Here the CDR3 reads CASSIDNYEQYF. CDR3 nucleotide sequence: TGTGCCAGCAGCATCGACAACTACGAGCAGTACTTC.

This clone was observed a single time. This chain connects TRBV30 to TRBJ1-5; 7 bases fit TRBD1. V shed 3 bases, J shed 1 base, and the junction held 9 bases outside the gene matches. The CDR3 sequence is 16 residues long. Germline-derived CDR1 and CDR2 are GTSNPN and SVGIG (reference sequence). DNA of the CDR3: TGTGCCTGGAGCCCCTCACCGGGACAGAGCAATCAGCCCCAGCATTTT. Translated: CAWSPSPGQSNQPQHF.

V usage is TRBV6-5 and J usage is TRBJ1-3; 7 bases are shared with TRBD1. J was trimmed by 2 bases and V by 6 bases; bases with no gene match: 7. The germline gives CDR1 MNHEY, CDR2 SVGAGI. There are 15 residues in the CDR3. The CDR3 protein is CASSYTGDTGNTIYF. DNA for the CDR3: TGTGCCAGCAGCTATACAGGGGATACTGGAAACACCATATATTTT.

The chain couples TRBV30 to TRBJ1-3; tentative D call: TRBD1 (5 bases). Trimming took 4 bases from V and 2 from J, leaving 15 bases between them. This CDR3 comprises 15 residues. Germline V gene data show CDR1 as GTSNPN and CDR2 as SVGIG (reference sequence). The CDR3, as DNA: TGTGCCTGGACATGGGGCAGGGCCGCTGGAAACACCATATATTTT. It is translated as CAWTWGRAAGNTIYF.

The V gene is TRBV19, the J gene TRBJ2-7; D tentatively fits TRBD1 or TRBD2 (6 bases each). This CDR3 region has 15 residues. V shed 0 bases and J shed 6 bases, with 15 bases lying between them. Germline V gene lookup returns CDR1 LNHDA and CDR2 SQIVND (reference sequence). For the CDR3, the DNA is TGTGCCAGTAGTATAGACGGGGGAAAGGGGGTCGAGCAGTACTTC. Its protein is CASSIDGGKGVEQYF.

V is TRBV18 and J is TRBJ2-1; TRBD2 matches at 9 bases. The CDR3 has 15 amino acids. V shed 3 bases, J shed 9 bases, and the junction held 9 bases outside the gene matches. Germline V gene data show CDR1 as KGHSH and CDR2 as LQKENI. CDR3 in amino acids: CASSPKAGGPLEQFF. The DNA of the CDR3 is TGTGCCAGCTCACCGAAGGCGGGGGGGCCACTTGAGCAGTTCTTC.

CDR3 sequence: CASSRRGDTEAFF. DNA of the CDR3: TGTGCCAGCAGTCGTCGGGGAGACACTGAAGCTTTCTTT. This chain joins TRBV6-6 and TRBJ1-1, with D unresolved. Germline lookup yields CDR1 MNHNY and CDR2 SVGAGI (reference sequence). The CDR3 is 13 residues long. V lost 5 bases and J 3 bases, leaving 10 bases between the germline ends.

V usage is TRBV6-6 and J usage is TRBJ1-2, with a weak D call TRBD1 (6 bases). The CDR3 runs 13 residues. Germline assignment: CDR1 MNHNY and CDR2 SVGAGI (reference sequence). Deletions cut 6 bases from V and 1 base from J, with 9 bases between. The CDR3: CASSQQGNYGYTF. The CDR3 nucleotides read TGTGCCAGCAGCCAACAGGGTAACTATGGCTACACCTTC.

This chain uses TRBV7-2 with TRBJ1-5; maybe TRBD1 (6 bases). Germline CDR1 SGHTA, CDR2 FQGNSA. CDR3 size: 13 residues. Trimming pared 2 bases from V and 4 bases from J, leaving 6 bases between. CDR3 nucleotides: TGTGCCAGCAGCTTACAGGGGAATCAGCCCCAGCATTTT. Translated, it gives CASSLQGNQPQHF.

CDR3 DNA sequence: TGTGCCAGCAGCCTTGGGGACAGGGTAAACATTCAGTACTTC. Its protein product is CASSLGDRVNIQYF. The chain carries TRBV5-4 and TRBJ2-4; the match to TRBD1 covers 9 bases. CDR3 length equals 14 residues. CDR1 and CDR2 (germline): SGHNT, YYREEE (reference sequence). V was clipped by 4 bases and J by 6 bases; unmatched bases: 5.

The V and J genes are TRBV6-6 and TRBJ1-1; D not certain. The CDR3 consists of 13 residues. Germline V gene lookup returns CDR1 MNHNY and CDR2 SVGAGI (reference sequence). Deletions cut 3 bases from V and 4 bases from J, with 9 bases between. In DNA, the CDR3 is TGTGCCAGCAGTTATGGGATTTCCACTGAAGCTTTCTTT. This codes for CASSYGISTEAFF.

This chain uses TRBV6-5 with TRBJ1-2; 8 bases line up with TRBD1. The germline V gene has CDR1 MNHEY and CDR2 SVGAGI. V lost 4 bases to trimming and J lost 11 bases; unmatched junction nucleotides: 9. The CDR3 has 13 residues. As DNA, the CDR3 is TGTGCCAGCAGTTCAGGGGGCGCGGGACTTTACACCTTC. This sequence encodes CASSSGGAGLYTF.

The gene calls are TRBV5-3 and TRBJ1-6, with D unresolved. TRBV5-3 is classed as an ORF, of uncertain function. The CDR3 is made up of 18 amino acids. The ends were cut back, 2 bases at V and 0 bases at J, with 15 bases in the middle. The CDR3 DNA is TGTGCCAGAAGCTTAAGAGGTACCTTACACTCCTATAATTCACCCCTCCACTTT. This encodes CARSLRGTLHSYNSPLHF.

The chain employs TRBV30 and TRBJ1-2; perhaps TRBD1 as D (6 bases). V lost 0 bases and J lost 5, with 10 bases in between. The CDR3 loop spans 13 amino acids. Germline V gene data show CDR1 as GTSNPN and CDR2 as SVGIG (reference sequence). The CDR3 loop reads CAWSVGQQYGYTF. The CDR3 nucleotides are TGTGCCTGGAGTGTAGGACAGCAGTATGGCTACACCTTC.

The V and J genes are TRBV7-9 and TRBJ2-5, with D hard to call. Trimming took 5 bases from V and 4 from J, leaving 8 bases between them. This CDR3 has 12 amino acids. The germline V gene encodes CDR1 SEHNR and CDR2 FQNEAQ (reference sequence). The CDR3 DNA sequence: TGTGCCAGCAGCAGACACCCAGAGACCCAGTACTTC. Translation: CASSRHPETQYF.

The V gene is TRBV9, the J gene TRBJ2-7; either TRBD1 or TRBD2 may fit D (5 bases each). The V end lost 2 bases, the J end lost 6 bases, and 9 bases lay between the germline ends. Germline CDR1 and CDR2: SGDLS and YYNGEE. This CDR3 is 12 amino acids long. CDR3 protein: CASSVGGGEQYF. The DNA for the CDR3 is TGTGCCAGCAGCGTCGGTGGGGGCGAGCAGTACTTC.

The genes are TRBV29-1 and TRBJ2-7; 11 nucleotides line up with TRBD2. Germline CDR1 and CDR2: SQVTM and ANQGSEA. The CDR3 loop spans 14 amino acids. The J segment lost 5 bases and the V segment lost 6 bases, leaving 9 bases of the junction unmatched. CDR3 bases: TGCAGCGTCGGAATTAGCGGGGGGGCTAACGAGCAGTACTTC. It yields the protein CSVGISGGANEQYF.

A single count supports this clone. The V gene is TRBV7-9, the J gene TRBJ2-1; TRBD2 agrees at 7 bases. Losses at the gene ends were 5 bases for V and 8 bases for J; bases not matched to a gene: 21. CDR3 length: 18 amino acids. Germline-derived CDR1 and CDR2 are SEHNR and FQNEAQ (reference sequence). Here the CDR3 reads CASSPAKREKLIIDEQFF. In nucleotides, the CDR3 is TGTGCCAGCAGCCCGGCGAAGCGGGAAAAGCTAATTATCGATGAGCAGTTCTTC.

J is TRBJ1-3 and V is TRBV6-5; the D is unclear. CDR1 is MNHEY, CDR2 SVGAGI, per germline. Trimming took 3 bases from V and 4 from J, leaving 16 bases between them. The CDR3 sequence is 16 residues long. The CDR3 nucleotides read TGTGCCAGCAGTTATTCAATCCCAGTCCGGGGAAACACCATATATTTT. Its protein product is CASSYSIPVRGNTIYF.